Detailed here is one TCR beta chain. This clone was observed once. The target of this receptor is not known. One base away there is no much larger clone; base qualities are not given. Per the publication, the time point label means: sample from a COVID-19-recovered individual after infection. The donors were patients who had recovered from mild-to-severe COVID-19. Memory T cell samples that were not cultured went straight to sequencing right after ex vivo isolation. From peripheral blood mononuclear cells, the researchers isolated CD4+ total memory, central memory, effector memory and circulating T follicular helper cells. Receptor amplification or capture employed the immunoSEQ multiplex PCR assay. As for the authors' bioinformatics: To quantify how much the repertoires of different subsets overlapped, the Chao-Jaccard similarity index was used along with counts of shared clonotypes. As stored in TCRdb, this immuneACCESS dataset retains in-frame rearrangements with V and J assigned. A fraction of the clones does not appear; measured against another copy, unresolved V genes explain less than half of the discrepancy, and the remainder lacks a known reason. V and J calls and clone size are those listed in that table; D and trimming were worked out from the DNA. Here the sample has more than 65,000 clones; approximately 83% occur a single time. The top ten constitute over 0.45% of the sample.

This sample was included in a study of CD4 T cell repertoires in COVID-19 (dated by TCRdb to about 2021). Study-wide context: For cross-reactivity analysis, CFSE-low cells were expanded with IL-2 for 10 days, then relabeled and restimulated with spike proteins from other coronaviruses. Naturally processed CD4+ T cell responses to SARS-CoV-2 spike and nucleoprotein were characterized in COVID-19-recovered individuals, and clonal composition was assessed by TCR Vbeta sequencing. Subset-level TCR Vbeta repertoire analysis of SARS-CoV-2-reactive T cells was performed in a few recovered individuals. General findings and caveats noted by the study authors: Consistent with cross-reactivity, between about 7 and 27% of SARS-CoV-2 clonotypes also showed up in secondary cultures stimulated with SARS-CoV and/or HKU1 spike. Two or all three memory subsets shared several of the most expanded SARS-CoV-2-reactive clonotypes, which suggests intraclonal diversification.

After removal of 4 bases from V and 10 bases from J, the junction retains 6 bases not matched to a gene. The germline V gene sets CDR1 to SNHLY and CDR2 to FYNNEI. The CDR3 measures 14 amino acids from cysteine to phenylalanine. The entry retains the CDR3 DNA only, 42 bases that are in frame from base 1. The specimen was CD4+ T cells from peripheral blood, collected after recovery from COVID-19. The chain was built from TRBV2 and TRBJ2-1; 11 of the junction bases match TRBD2. The clonotype comes from a human donor who had COVID-19. The DNA reads as follows: TGTGCCAGCAGTGTACTAGCGGGGGAGGGAGAGCAGTTCTTC. Translation gives CASSVLAGEGEQFF.